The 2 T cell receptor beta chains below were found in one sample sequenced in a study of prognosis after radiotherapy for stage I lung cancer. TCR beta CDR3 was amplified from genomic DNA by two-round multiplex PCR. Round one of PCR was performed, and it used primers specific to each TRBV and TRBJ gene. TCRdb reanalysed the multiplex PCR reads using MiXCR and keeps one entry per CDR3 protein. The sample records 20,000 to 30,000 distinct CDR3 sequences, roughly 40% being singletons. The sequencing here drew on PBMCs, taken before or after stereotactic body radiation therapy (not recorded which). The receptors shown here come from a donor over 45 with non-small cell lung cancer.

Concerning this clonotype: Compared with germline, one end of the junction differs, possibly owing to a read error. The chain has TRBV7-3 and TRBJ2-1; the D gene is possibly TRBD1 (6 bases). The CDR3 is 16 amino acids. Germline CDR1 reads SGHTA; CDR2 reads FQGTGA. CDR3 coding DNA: TGTGCCAGCAGCTTAAAAGGCTATGGGACATACAATGAGCAGTTCTTT. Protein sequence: CASSLKGYGTYNEQFF.

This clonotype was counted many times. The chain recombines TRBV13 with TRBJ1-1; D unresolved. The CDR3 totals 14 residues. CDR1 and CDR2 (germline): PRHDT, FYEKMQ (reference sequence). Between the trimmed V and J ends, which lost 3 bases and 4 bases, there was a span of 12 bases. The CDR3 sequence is CASSLGSVSTEAFF. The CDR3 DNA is TGTGCCAGCAGCTTGGGGTCCGTGAGCACTGAAGCTTTCTTT.